These T cell receptor beta chains were read from a single sample in a study of cytomegalovirus exposure and HLA in healthy donors. TCRdb's copy holds only in-frame clones and misses some; the assay was immunoSEQ multiplex PCR. In the table there are roughly 170,000 clones, roughly 84% of which are singletons. What was sequenced was PBMCs. The receptors were gathered from a girl aged 2-10 years in good health and CMV-seropositive. CDR3s include the opening cysteine and the closing phenylalanine or tryptophan.

v_call,j_call,cdr3_aa
TRBV7-2,TRBJ1-6,CASSLAGGRRSLHF
TRBV10-3,TRBJ1-1,CATHPRGGEVNTEAFF
TRBV9,TRBJ2-7,CASSSRGGSSYEQYF
TRBV10-3,TRBJ1-2,CAISTGGDGYTF
TRBV15,TRBJ1-5,CATSRGRESRGNQPQHF
TRBV29-1,TRBJ2-7,CSAPCGPRDFSYEQYF
TRBV6-1,TRBJ2-7,CASIFGPGTAYEQYF
TRBV4-2,TRBJ2-3,CASSQVGSGGADTQYF
TRBV30,TRBJ1-1,CAWSVRASSGAFF
TRBV5-1,TRBJ2-2,CASRKPGLAGASNTGELFF
TRBV27,TRBJ2-3,CASSSKRQKPSTDTQYF
TRBV5-4,TRBJ2-1,CASSPIPAGTYNEQFF
TRBV19,TRBJ2-1,CASRSGGLLDEQFF
TRBV21-1,TRBJ1-2,CASTTPGGGSYTF
TRBV2,TRBJ2-7,CATNTDRYYEQYF
TRBV14,TRBJ1-1,CASSQDRQGYTEAFF
TRBV6-5,TRBJ2-7,CASSYLPSGKTYEQYF
TRBV28,TRBJ1-1,CASSLGTVNTEAFF
TRBV12-5,.,CASGLSRVDSRSSYEQYF
TRBV5-4,TRBJ2-1,CASSPIGGGDYNEQFF
TRBV18,TRBJ2-2,CASSPTQGAGELFF
TRBV4-1,TRBJ1-2,CASSHAGYGYTF
TRBV6-5,TRBJ2-3,CASNQADTQYF
TRBV18,TRBJ1-3,CASSPTGTGVSGNTIYF
TRBV6-1,TRBJ2-1,CASSVRTGEVIDEQFF
TRBV30,TRBJ2-1,CAWNVSPGRMDEQFF
TRBV10-2,TRBJ2-4,CASREPGQGAQKNIQYF
TRBV5-4,TRBJ2-7,CASSFLAGDREQYF
TRBV5-1,TRBJ2-3,CASSQSGLETDTQYF
TRBV19,TRBJ1-5,CATDAGLGQPQHF
TRBV5-1,TRBJ1-4,CASSFLTGTNEKLFF
TRBV14,TRBJ2-7,CASSPLQRGTAPTWGEQYF